A selection of T cell receptor beta chains follows, all from one sample in a study of cytomegalovirus exposure and HLA in healthy donors. Method: immunoSEQ multiplex PCR; TCRdb's copy keeps in-frame clones and lacks some. The sample lists tens of thousands of clones, around two thirds seen once, with roughly 9.8% in the top ten. Sequences were obtained from PBMCs. These receptors were collected from a woman aged 45 to 65 in good health and CMV-seropositive. Both conserved end residues are trimmed from each CDR3. The D gene is left open where the match is weak. Clone size is stated in some rows and not others, as once, few, many or a class when expanded.

d_gene: NA
abundance: few
v_gene: TRBV28
j_gene: TRBJ2-7
CDR3aa: ASSLGGRTYEQY

d_gene: TRBD1
abundance: few
v_gene: TRBV30
j_gene: TRBJ1-2
CDR3aa: AWNKKQGAYGYT

d_gene: NA
abundance: NA
v_gene: TRBV7-9
j_gene: TRBJ2-1
CDR3aa: ASSPRTLRRGNEQF

d_gene: NA
abundance: NA
v_gene: TRBV7-2
j_gene: TRBJ1-1
CDR3aa: ASSRDRSNTEAF

d_gene: TRBD2
abundance: NA
v_gene: TRBV9
j_gene: TRBJ2-7
CDR3aa: ASSPRGGEGYEQY

d_gene: NA
abundance: NA
v_gene: TRBV7-2
j_gene: TRBJ2-3
CDR3aa: ASSFRQRTDTQY

d_gene: NA
abundance: NA
v_gene: TRBV27
j_gene: TRBJ1-1
CDR3aa: ASNQHTGTEAF

d_gene: TRBD1
abundance: NA
v_gene: TRBV7-8
j_gene: TRBJ1-4
CDR3aa: ASSPGQGFEKLF

d_gene: TRBD1
abundance: NA
v_gene: TRBV10-2
j_gene: TRBJ1-5
CDR3aa: ASTGQGASQPQH

d_gene: NA
abundance: NA
v_gene: TRBV27
j_gene: TRBJ2-2
CDR3aa: ASTKLGGARTGELF

d_gene: TRBD1
abundance: few
v_gene: TRBV9
j_gene: TRBJ1-2
CDR3aa: ASTKTGGYGYT

d_gene: TRBD2
abundance: few
v_gene: TRBV5-1
j_gene: TRBJ2-3
CDR3aa: ASSSVAGGPTTDTQY

d_gene: NA
abundance: NA
v_gene: TRBV10-1
j_gene: TRBJ1-6
CDR3aa: ATSNNNSPLH

d_gene: NA
abundance: few
v_gene: TRBV7-3
j_gene: TRBJ1-1
CDR3aa: ASSFRRMNTEAF

d_gene: NA
abundance: NA
v_gene: TRBV4-1
j_gene: TRBJ1-1
CDR3aa: ASSQVTASNTEAF

d_gene: TRBD2
abundance: NA
v_gene: TRBV2
j_gene: TRBJ2-7
CDR3aa: ASSWLSAGEQY

d_gene: NA
abundance: NA
v_gene: TRBV2
j_gene: TRBJ1-2
CDR3aa: ASTREGIIYYGYT

d_gene: NA
abundance: NA
v_gene: TRBV6-4
j_gene: TRBJ2-7
CDR3aa: ASSDSASSYEQY

d_gene: NA
abundance: NA
v_gene: TRBV6-5
j_gene: TRBJ1-1
CDR3aa: ASSTQLNTEAF

d_gene: TRBD1
abundance: NA
v_gene: TRBV5-1
j_gene: TRBJ2-7
CDR3aa: ASSLPRQGQFSYEQY

d_gene: NA
abundance: NA
v_gene: TRBV30
j_gene: TRBJ2-7
CDR3aa: AWGDSYEQY

d_gene: NA
abundance: many
v_gene: TRBV28
j_gene: TRBJ1-2
CDR3aa: ASSTGSEADGYT

d_gene: NA
abundance: few
v_gene: TRBV5-4
j_gene: TRBJ2-7
CDR3aa: ASSRTPSYEQY

d_gene: TRBD1
abundance: medium-sized
v_gene: TRBV27
j_gene: TRBJ1-4
CDR3aa: ASSSHLRQGGRRKTV

d_gene: TRBD2
abundance: NA
v_gene: TRBV7-9
j_gene: TRBJ2-7
CDR3aa: ASSFPTSGVTYEQY

d_gene: TRBD1
abundance: few
v_gene: TRBV19
j_gene: TRBJ2-7
CDR3aa: ASSTGPGQGAGEQY

d_gene: NA
abundance: NA
v_gene: TRBV28
j_gene: TRBJ2-1
CDR3aa: ASSFTGGSEQF

d_gene: NA
abundance: NA
v_gene: TRBV19
j_gene: TRBJ2-2
CDR3aa: ASIGVTGNTGELF

d_gene: TRBD2
abundance: few
v_gene: TRBV7-6
j_gene: TRBJ2-5
CDR3aa: ASSGMRGVEETQY

d_gene: NA
abundance: NA
v_gene: TRBV19
j_gene: TRBJ1-1
CDR3aa: ASTIWTGGQNTEAF

d_gene: NA
abundance: NA
v_gene: TRBV6-5
j_gene: TRBJ1-1
CDR3aa: ASSYSYGEAF

d_gene: NA
abundance: NA
v_gene: TRBV10-3
j_gene: TRBJ2-1
CDR3aa: AISVGDNEQF

d_gene: NA
abundance: few
v_gene: TRBV28
j_gene: TRBJ2-1
CDR3aa: ASSRGTVSYNEQF

d_gene: NA
abundance: NA
v_gene: TRBV7-2
j_gene: TRBJ2-1
CDR3aa: ASSLGASAYNEQF

d_gene: NA
abundance: NA
v_gene: TRBV9
j_gene: TRBJ2-7
CDR3aa: ASSAMGGYEQY

d_gene: NA
abundance: NA
v_gene: TRBV6-1
j_gene: TRBJ2-3
CDR3aa: ASSETWATYTQY

d_gene: NA
abundance: few
v_gene: TRBV4-2
j_gene: TRBJ2-1
CDR3aa: ASSPTATSYNEQF

d_gene: TRBD2
abundance: NA
v_gene: TRBV30
j_gene: TRBJ2-3
CDR3aa: AWLPRGRGVTDTQY

d_gene: NA
abundance: NA
v_gene: TRBV6-1
j_gene: TRBJ1-5
CDR3aa: ASSDSGWDQPQH

d_gene: NA
abundance: NA
v_gene: TRBV10-2
j_gene: TRBJ2-5
CDR3aa: ASKNRGQETQY

d_gene: TRBD1
abundance: NA
v_gene: TRBV27
j_gene: TRBJ1-5
CDR3aa: ASSLTGVFNQPQH

d_gene: TRBD1
abundance: NA
v_gene: TRBV30
j_gene: TRBJ1-2
CDR3aa: AWRAAGTDSNHGYT

d_gene: NA
abundance: NA
v_gene: TRBV2
j_gene: TRBJ2-2
CDR3aa: ASSEFSAANTGELF

d_gene: TRBD2
abundance: few
v_gene: TRBV29-1
j_gene: TRBJ2-5
CDR3aa: SVRRGFLAGGQETQY

d_gene: NA
abundance: NA
v_gene: TRBV27
j_gene: TRBJ1-3
CDR3aa: ANAGDGNTIY

d_gene: TRBD2
abundance: once
v_gene: TRBV5-1
j_gene: TRBJ2-3
CDR3aa: ASSRNLAGGTDTQY

d_gene: NA
abundance: few
v_gene: TRBV27
j_gene: TRBJ2-3
CDR3aa: ASRYRVWDTQY